Below, 16 T cell receptor beta chains from the same sample are listed, as sequenced in a study of response to subunit inactivated influenza vaccine. One entry per CDR3 protein results from TCRdb running MiXCR on the RT-PCR reads. Found here are 560,000 or so distinct CDR3 sequences, about 8% of them singletons; the top ten hold 10% to 15%. Sequencing used PBMCs from blood, obtained around 25 months after vaccination. The source of these receptors is a man in his fifties or sixties who received an inactivated influenza vaccine.

V and J are TRBV7-2 and TRBJ1-5; perhaps TRBD1 as D (5 bases). V gave up 5 bases and J gave up 7 bases, with 15 bases separating them. Per germline, CDR1 SGHTA and CDR2 FQGNSA. There are 14 residues in the CDR3. CDR3 amino acids: CASSQGLMGQPQHF. The CDR3 DNA reads as TGTGCCAGCAGCCAGGGTCTCATGGGGCAGCCCCAGCATTTT.

This sequence joins TRBV12-3 or TRBV12-4 and TRBJ2-2; D possibly corresponds to TRBD1 (6 bases). The CDR3 covers 16 residues. Trimming pared 5 bases from V and 5 bases from J, leaving 18 bases between. In DNA, the CDR3 is TGTGCCAGCAGTCCCTCGACAGGTCGGATGACCGGGGAGCTGTTTTTT. This sequence encodes CASSPSTGRMTGELFF.

This clonotype was observed a handful of times. The genes are TRBV6-2 or TRBV6-3 and TRBJ1-2; D gene uncertain. CDR3 size: 11 residues. V shed 5 bases and J shed 7 bases, with 8 bases lying between them. CDR1 is MNHEY, CDR2 SVGEGT, per germline. In DNA form, the CDR3 reads TGTGCCAGCAGTAAACGGGGTGGCTACACCTTC. Translated, it gives CASSKRGGYTF.

The chain carries TRBV12-3 or TRBV12-4 and TRBJ2-5; D is unresolved. The CDR3 extends over 11 amino acids. V was clipped by 4 bases and J by 7 bases, with 7 bases between them. Written as DNA, the CDR3 is TGTGCCAGCAGTTGGCTAGGGACCCAGTACTTC. This sequence encodes CASSWLGTQYF.

This clonotype showed up just a few times. This chain uses TRBV20-1 with TRBJ2-3; possibly TRBD2 for D (7 bases). CDR3 length: 13 residues. Trimming removed 4 bases at V and 2 bases at J, with 10 bases between. Germline lookup yields CDR1 DFQATT and CDR2 SNEGSKA (reference sequence). The chain's CDR3 is CSAIRGATDTQYF. CDR3 nucleotides: TGCAGTGCTATCCGGGGGGCCACAGATACGCAGTATTTT.

This clonotype was detected only a few times. This chain links TRBV6-2 or TRBV6-3 with TRBJ2-5; 12 positions agree with TRBD2. Germline trimming cut 2 bases from V and 5 bases from J; bases unmatched to any gene: 3. Germline lookup yields CDR1 MNHEY and CDR2 SVGEGT. CDR3 length: 15 amino acids. This CDR3 reads CASSYGGLAGETQYF. For the CDR3, the DNA is TGTGCCAGCAGTTACGGTGGACTAGCGGGGGAGACCCAGTACTTC.

Ten or more counts support this clonotype. V and J are TRBV4-1 and TRBJ1-6, with TRBD1 identical over 7 bases. Looked up from germline, CDR1 is MGHRA and CDR2 is YSYEKL. CDR3 size: 22 residues. V dropped 0 bases and J dropped 1; count of bases not matched to a gene: 18. CDR3 nucleotides: TGCGCCAGCAGCCAAGAACATATCTTCCGGGACAGTGGGGATTCCTATAATTCACCCCTCCACTTT. It translates to CASSQEHIFRDSGDSYNSPLHF.

Only a few counts were recorded for this clonotype. The CDR3 protein is CASSFHYEQFF. Here the CDR3 DNA reads TGTGCCAGCAGCTTTCACTATGAGCAGTTCTTC. The chain employs TRBV5-6 and TRBJ2-1, with unresolved D. Trimming removed 2 bases at V and 8 bases at J, with 5 bases between. Germline CDR1 SGHDT, CDR2 YYEEEE. The CDR3 consists of 11 residues.

This clonotype came up a few times. This chain links TRBV10-3 with TRBJ1-1; no reliable D call. Trimming removed 3 bases at V and 11 bases at J, with 10 bases between. The germline V gene has CDR1 ENHRY and CDR2 SYGVKD. CDR3 length equals 11 residues. For the CDR3, the DNA is TGTGCCATCAGTGACCCGACTGGGGCTTTCTTT. Translated: CAISDPTGAFF.

This clonotype appeared many times. J is TRBJ2-1 and V is TRBV29-1, with 9 bases aligning to TRBD2. V was clipped by 7 bases and J by 1 base; unmatched bases: 5. The CDR3 contains 14 residues. CDR1 is SQVTM and CDR2 is ANQGSEA in the germline V gene. The chain's CDR3 is CSAQTSGSYNEQFF. DNA for the CDR3: TGCAGCGCGCAGACTAGCGGTTCCTACAATGAGCAGTTCTTC.

In its sample, this clonotype was seen a few times. V and J are TRBV6-2 or TRBV6-3 and TRBJ2-7, with D possibly TRBD1 on 6 matching bases. The germline gives CDR1 MNHEY, CDR2 SVGEGT. The CDR3 has 14 residues. V was shortened by 6 bases and J by 2 bases, with 14 bases between the two germline ends. In nucleotides, the CDR3 is TGTGCCAGCAGGTTAGGACAGTTTCCCTACGAGCAGTACTTC. Amino acids: CASRLGQFPYEQYF.

This clonotype was picked up a small number of times. The chain uses TRBV20-1 and TRBJ2-1; 14 nucleotides line up with TRBD2. This CDR3 spans 18 amino acids. The V and J ends lost 5 bases and 1 base, in that order; junction bases with no gene match: 10. Germline CDR1 DFQATT, CDR2 SNEGSKA (reference sequence). This chain's CDR3 is CSASQPGLAGESYNEQFF. The CDR3 region has the DNA TGCAGTGCTTCTCAACCGGGACTAGCGGGGGAGTCCTACAATGAGCAGTTCTTC.

The rearrangement links TRBV20-1 to TRBJ2-7; 7 nucleotides match TRBD2. V shed 1 base and J 4 bases; nucleotides not matched to a gene: 7. There are 14 residues in the CDR3. Germline V gene lookup returns CDR1 DFQATT and CDR2 SNEGSKA (reference sequence). CDR3 in amino acids: CSARVENSGYEQYF. In DNA form, the CDR3 reads TGCAGTGCTAGAGTGGAGAATAGCGGGTACGAGCAGTACTTC.

This clonotype was seen only a few times. The V and J genes are TRBV5-1 and TRBJ1-6; D not resolved. Germline V gene sequence: CDR1 SGHRS, CDR2 YFSETQ. The ends were cut back, 0 bases at V and 8 bases at J, with 6 bases in the middle. The CDR3 contains 13 residues. The CDR3 loop reads CASSLGMDSPLHF. CDR3 nucleotide sequence: TGCGCCAGCAGCTTGGGGATGGATTCACCCCTCCACTTT.

In this sample, this clonotype turned up many times. This sequence joins TRBV6-1 and TRBJ1-5; TRBD1 is a possible D gene (5 bases). Germline CDR1 and CDR2: MNHNS and SASEGT. Between the trimmed V and J ends, which lost 5 bases and 0 bases, there was a span of 11 bases. The CDR3 runs 15 residues. CDR3 in DNA: TGTGCCAGCAGTCGGGACCCAAATAGCAATCAGCCCCAGCATTTT. This sequence encodes CASSRDPNSNQPQHF.

The chain recombines TRBV15 with TRBJ2-7, with a possible D match to TRBD1 (6 bases). Per germline, CDR1 LNHNV and CDR2 YYDKDF (reference sequence). Trimming took off 6 bases at V and 2 bases at J, with 11 bases between the two ends. The CDR3 sequence is 13 residues long. The CDR3 sequence is CATRSGDTYEQYF. Written as DNA, the CDR3 is TGTGCCACCAGGTCCGGGGACACCTACGAGCAGTACTTC.